The rows below give T cell receptor beta chains drawn from one sample of a study of T-cell memory formation after mild COVID-19. TCRdb used MiXCR to reprocess the 5' RACE reads, holding one entry per CDR3 protein. The table lists roughly 250,000 distinct CDR3 sequences, approximately 15% of them singletons. Sequencing was performed on PBMCs or a T cell subset sorted from them (not recorded which). All receptors derive from a man aged 18 to 29 who had mild COVID-19 (a few samples of this study predate the infection). Cell type and time point are not known. The CDR3 runs from the conserved cysteine through the conserved F or W. The D gene is left open where the match is weak. A clone size is listed for some rows: how often the clone was seen (once, few, many), or a class if it is expanded.

D gene	V gene	clone size	J gene	CDR3 DNA	CDR3 protein
.	TRBV25-1	.	TRBJ2-1	TGTGCCAGCAGTGAATTCCTGACTGCGAGCTCCTACAATGAGCAGTTCTTC	CASSEFLTASSYNEQFF
.	TRBV5-1	.	TRBJ2-3	TGCGCCAGCTCCCTCGAATGGGATACGCAGTATTTT	CASSLEWDTQYF
.	TRBV19	.	TRBJ1-2	TGTGCCAGTAGTCTTCAGGGGACGCTATATGGCTACACCTTC	CASSLQGTLYGYTF
.	TRBV20-1	.	TRBJ1-5	TGCAGTGCTAGGGGGGAGTATAGCAATCAGCCCCAGCATTTT	CSARGEYSNQPQHF
.	TRBV5-5	.	TRBJ1-1	TGTGCCAGCAGCTTGGCATCAGGGTACGGTGAAGCTTTCTTT	CASSLASGYGEAFF
TRBD2	TRBV5-1	.	TRBJ2-1	TGCGCCAGCAGCAAAGGGACTAGCGGGGACGGGCAGTTCTTC	CASSKGTSGDGQFF
.	TRBV14	.	TRBJ1-1	TGTGCCAGCAGCCGACTCGGGGGGGCCACTGAAGCTTTCTTT	CASSRLGGATEAFF
.	TRBV7-2	.	TRBJ1-5	TGTGCCAGCAGCTTAGGACGGGGATATAGCAATCAGCCCCAGCATTTT	CASSLGRGYSNQPQHF
.	TRBV6-4	.	TRBJ2-3	TGTGCCAGCAGTGACGGGATCGACACAGATACGCAGTATTTT	CASSDGIDTDTQYF
.	TRBV5-1	many	TRBJ1-1	TGCGCCAGCAGCTTGGGACAGTACACTGAAGCTTTCTTT	CASSLGQYTEAFF
TRBD1	TRBV28	.	TRBJ1-2	TGTGCCAGCGCCCTGGACAGGGGCTGGGATGGCTACACCTTC	CASALDRGWDGYTF
.	TRBV19	few	TRBJ1-5	TGTGCCAGTAGTACTCGGACAGACCAGCCCCAGCATTTT	CASSTRTDQPQHF
TRBD2	TRBV4-1	few	TRBJ2-3	TGCGCCAGCAGCCTGAGGCTAAGCGGGGGGGCCCCAGATACGCAGTATTTT	CASSLRLSGGAPDTQYF
.	TRBV3-1	few	TRBJ2-1	TGTGCCAGCAGCCAGGGACCCCCGGAAGGTCGCAATGAGCAGTTCTTC	CASSQGPPEGRNEQFF
.	TRBV12-3/TRBV12-4	few	TRBJ1-1	TGTGCCAGCAGGCCACAGAACACTGAAGCTTTCTTT	CASRPQNTEAFF
TRBD1	TRBV5-1	.	TRBJ1-1	TGCGCCAGCAGCTTGGTTGGACAGGGGAACACTGAAGCTTTCTTT	CASSLVGQGNTEAFF
.	TRBV5-1	few	TRBJ2-3	TGCGCCAGCAGCCTAGCAGGGTTAGATACGCAGTATTTT	CASSLAGLDTQYF
.	TRBV4-3	.	TRBJ2-3	TGCGCCAGCAGCCAAGGAGCATGGACAGATACGCAGTATTTT	CASSQGAWTDTQYF
.	TRBV3-1	few	TRBJ2-6	TGTGCCAGCAGTACCAGCTCTGGGGCCAACGTCCTGACTTTC	CASSTSSGANVLTF
.	TRBV20-1	few	TRBJ1-5	TGCAGTGCTACGCAGGGGCTCTCTCAGCCCCAGCATTTT	CSATQGLSQPQHF
TRBD2	TRBV20-1	.	TRBJ2-3	TGCAGTGCTGCTACTAGCGGAAACACAGATACGCAGTATTTT	CSAATSGNTDTQYF
TRBD1	TRBV29-1	few	TRBJ2-3	TGCAGCGTTGACGGGACAGGGGGCACAGATACGCAGTATTTT	CSVDGTGGTDTQYF
TRBD2	TRBV5-1	.	TRBJ2-7	TGCGCCAGCAGTCCCGGTGAAGCGGGGGGCGAGCAGTACTTC	CASSPGEAGGEQYF
.	TRBV6-5	few	TRBJ2-3	TGTGCCAGCAGCTATGGTGCCGGCACAGATACGCAGTATTTT	CASSYGAGTDTQYF
.	TRBV6-5	few	TRBJ2-1	TGTGCCAGCAGTTATCCAAACACAGGGTACAATGAGCAGTTCTTC	CASSYPNTGYNEQFF
TRBD1	TRBV20-1	.	TRBJ1-6	TGCAGTGCTAGGACGGGACAGGGCAGCGGGTCACCCCTCCACTTT	CSARTGQGSGSPLHF
TRBD1	TRBV20-1	.	TRBJ1-5	TGCAGTGCTAGAGGACAGGGCCGTGGTCAGCCCCAGCATTTT	CSARGQGRGQPQHF
.	TRBV4-1	few	TRBJ2-1	TGCGCCAGCAGCCCACTGAAACGGACAGATTACAATGAGCAGTTCTTC	CASSPLKRTDYNEQFF
TRBD1	TRBV29-1	.	TRBJ2-7	TGCAGCGCAAAATGGACAGGGGGGACCTACGAGCAGTACTTC	CSAKWTGGTYEQYF
.	TRBV12-3/TRBV12-4	many	TRBJ1-1	TGTGCCAGCAGTGCCCAGCCGCAGGGACGCACTGAAGCTTTCTTT	CASSAQPQGRTEAFF
.	TRBV7-9	.	TRBJ2-3	TGTGCCAGCAGTCGGGAAGAGCTCGCCACAGATACGCAGTATTTT	CASSREELATDTQYF
.	TRBV7-2	few	TRBJ1-3	TGTGCCAGCAGCCCCCTGGCGGGACCGAGCTCTGGAAACACCATATATTTT	CASSPLAGPSSGNTIYF
TRBD2	TRBV7-3	.	TRBJ2-1	TGTGCCAGCAGTCCTAGCGGGGGGGGCTACAATGAGCAGTTCTTC	CASSPSGGGYNEQFF
.	TRBV7-2	.	TRBJ1-3	TGTGCCAGCAGCTCCCAGGGAGTAGGTGGAAACACCATATATTTT	CASSSQGVGGNTIYF
TRBD2	TRBV7-9	few	TRBJ2-5	TGTGCCAGCAGCTTTGGGACTAGCTTGAGAGAGACCCAGTACTTC	CASSFGTSLRETQYF
.	TRBV6-2/TRBV6-3	.	TRBJ1-1	TGTGCCAGCAGTTATACAGGGTTTTCGCCGGAAGCTTTCTTT	CASSYTGFSPEAFF
TRBD1	TRBV11-3	.	TRBJ2-7	TGTGCCAGCAGCCCGAAACACCCGGGACAGGAGACCTACGAGCAGTACTTC	CASSPKHPGQETYEQYF
TRBD1	TRBV3-1	.	TRBJ1-6	TGTGCCAGCAGCTTACCGGGACAGGGGTATTCACCCCTCCACTTT	CASSLPGQGYSPLHF
.	TRBV4-1	few	TRBJ2-1	TGCGCCAGCAGCCAGCGGCAGAGCAATGAGCAGTTCTTC	CASSQRQSNEQFF
.	TRBV19	.	TRBJ2-1	TGTGCCAGTAGTATCGGGACCTTGGGCACTGAGCAGTTCTTC	CASSIGTLGTEQFF
.	TRBV2	.	TRBJ2-2	TGTGCCAGCGCAGAGAACACCGGGGAGCTGTTTTTT	CASAENTGELFF
TRBD1	TRBV6-5	few	TRBJ2-7	TGTGCCAGCAGTTACTCGATGTCAGGGGGCCGCTACGAGCAGTACTTC	CASSYSMSGGRYEQYF
.	TRBV27	few	TRBJ2-3	TGTGCCAGCAGTTCGCACAGGGAGAGGGATACGCAGTATTTT	CASSSHRERDTQYF
.	TRBV5-4	.	TRBJ2-3	TGTGCCAGCAGCCCGTCCGGACTGGGCGGGGATACGCAGTATTTT	CASSPSGLGGDTQYF
TRBD2	TRBV7-6	many	TRBJ2-2	TGTGCCAGCAGCTTTAGCGGGGGGAACACCGGGGAGCTGTTTTTT	CASSFSGGNTGELFF
.	TRBV9	many	TRBJ1-6	TGTGCCAGCACCTTATCGGGGTTAGGAGGACCCCTCCACTTT	CASTLSGLGGPLHF